This T cell receptor (beta chain) was recovered during a study of CD8+ T cells in alopecia areata. Across the whole study: Those patients who were treated received oral tofacitinib, which was given at 5 to 10 mg twice daily for moderate-to-severe alopecia areata. Study-level findings and limits: Scalp repertoires also include resident alphabeta T cells from normal skin. In patients, TCRs were shared less clearly than in mice, and HLA may possibly be involved.

Germline CDR1 MNHEY, CDR2 SVGAGI. CDR3 size: 16 residues. The trim removed 0 bases at V and 4 bases at J, leaving 4 bases unmatched. Reverse transcription of extracted RNA yielded cDNA, which provided the sequencing template. Using immunoSEQ multiplex PCR, the repertoire was profiled, and TCRdb retains in-frame clones only, with some absent. The sample records roughly 130,000 clones, 45% to 65% being singletons. Regarding this clone: Its antigen is undetermined.

This TCR derives from a human donor with alopecia areata. The input for sequencing was CD4+ T cells sorted from blood, taken at week 0. The J gene is TRBJ1-2, the V gene TRBV6-5; 11 bases match TRBD1. CDR3 nucleotides: TGTGCCAGCAGTTACTCGAGGACAGGGGGCGGCTATGGCTACACCTTC. Amino acid sequence: CASSYSRTGGGYGYTF.